This T cell receptor beta chain stems from a study of cytomegalovirus exposure and HLA in healthy donors. Primers for the PCR totalled 60 Vbeta and 13 Jbeta. Here immunoSEQ multiplex PCR was the method, and the copy in TCRdb shows in-frame clones only, minus some. The listing contains approximately 58,000 clones. Trimming removed 1 base at V and 4 bases at J, with 25 bases between. The CDR3 sequence is 19 residues long. Germline-derived CDR1 and CDR2 are MNHEY and SMNVEV (reference sequence). V is TRBV27 and J is TRBJ1-1; D not certain. The sequenced sample was PBMCs. The sequence was collected from a man younger than 35 in good health and CMV-seropositive. The chain's CDR3 is CASSLFMSGRREGATEAFF. Here the CDR3 DNA reads TGTGCCAGCAGTTTATTTATGAGTGGACGGAGAGAGGGTGCCACTGAAGCTTTCTTT.